This T cell receptor beta chain appears in the sequencing data of a study of blood T cell repertoires in COVID-19. Study-wide context: Sources were T cells, B-cell-depleted T cells, or PBMCs; the material itself was cDNA or gDNA.

Assignments of participants to cohorts depended upon their own reported clinical history. It was within 2 weeks before study entry that exposed participants met a COVID-19 case. The table lists this clone with a few counts. Measured with immunoSEQ multiplex PCR; TCRdb has only the in-frame clones, and not every one. There are more than 250,000 clones in the sample; around 83% occur only once, and more than 4% lies in the top ten. This CDR3 has 14 amino acids. V was cut by 4 bases and J by 0 bases, with 9 bases left in between. The germline V gene has CDR1 SEHNR and CDR2 FQNEAQ (reference sequence). Material for sequencing was PBMCs or T cells enriched from blood (not recorded which). This chain links TRBV7-9 with TRBJ1-2; D gene unclear. This clonotype was obtained from a man aged 35-49 years who had been exposed to COVID-19. This CDR3 is CASSWADPNYGYTF. As DNA, the CDR3 is TGTGCCAGCAGCTGGGCAGACCCTAACTATGGCTACACCTTC. The whole variable domain, filled in from reference TRBV7-9 and TRBJ1-2, reads DTGVSQNPRHKITKRGQNVTFRCDPISEHNRLYWYRQTLGQGPEFLTYFQNEAQLEKSRLLSDRFSAERPKGSFSTLEIQRTEQGDSAMYLCASSWADPNYGYTFGSGTRLTVV.